The 17 T cell receptor beta chains below all came from one sample that was sequenced in a study of blood T cells in healthy people across ages. PCR was performed a second time for about 6 to 12 cycles using a sample-barcoded 5' primer and a J-beta primer mix. Each CDR3 protein gets one entry after TCRdb re-called the 5' RACE reads with MiXCR. The sample shows about 640,000 distinct CDR3 sequences, 58% of them seen only once. The sample was blood. Receptors were obtained from a man between 60 and 70 years old in good health.

The chain links TRBV3-1 to TRBJ2-1; possible D gene TRBD1, 6 bases. The CDR3 runs to 14 residues. Trimming shortened V by 6 bases and J by 7 bases, and 16 bases separated the two germline ends. Germline values: CDR1 LGHDT, CDR2 YNNKEL (reference sequence). The CDR3 reads CASSPTGLMNEQFF. The CDR3 DNA reads TGTGCCAGCAGTCCGACAGGTTTGATGAATGAGCAGTTCTTC.

This sequence joins TRBV20-1 and TRBJ2-4; perhaps TRBD2 as D (5 bases). The germline V gene has CDR1 DFQATT and CDR2 SNEGSKA (reference sequence). The CDR3 runs 14 residues. V lost 3 bases and J 1 base, leaving 10 bases between the germline ends. CDR3 nucleotides: TGCAGTGCTAGTACGCCGGGGGCCAAAAACATTCAGTACTTC. Protein: CSASTPGAKNIQYF.

The count of this clonotype is one. The gene calls are TRBV3-1 and TRBJ1-2; TRBD1 is a possible D gene (5 bases). Trimming left V 0 bases short and J 8 bases short, with 22 bases between. The CDR3 spans 17 residues. The V gene's germline CDR1 is LGHDT and CDR2 YNNKEL (reference sequence). CDR3 in amino acids: CASSQDRATGGRGGYTF. CDR3 in DNA: TGTGCCAGCAGCCAAGATCGCGCGACCGGGGGGAGGGGAGGCTACACCTTC.

In its sample, this clonotype was seen a few times. The rearrangement links TRBV20-1 to TRBJ2-1; 12 bases line up with TRBD2. CDR3 length: 18 amino acids. V gave up 3 bases and J gave up 9 bases; unmatched junction bases: 18. Germline V gene data show CDR1 as DFQATT and CDR2 as SNEGSKA (reference sequence). CDR3 region: CSASDLAGGDVRNVEQFF. The DNA for the CDR3 is TGCAGTGCTAGTGATCTAGCGGGGGGGGATGTGCGCAACGTTGAGCAGTTCTTC.

J is TRBJ1-2 and V is TRBV6-5, with D perhaps matching TRBD1 (5 bases). The V end lost 6 bases, the J end lost 4 bases, and 18 bases lay between the germline ends. Germline CDR1 and CDR2: MNHEY and SVGAGI. The CDR3 covers 15 residues. The CDR3 sequence is CASRRARGAAYGYTF. CDR3 in DNA: TGTGCCAGCAGGAGGGCACGAGGGGCGGCCTATGGCTACACCTTC.

The rearrangement uses TRBV5-1 and TRBJ2-5; 8 bases align to TRBD2. Germline assignment: CDR1 SGHRS and CDR2 YFSETQ. The CDR3 is 15 amino acids. The V segment lost 5 bases and the J segment 4 bases; nucleotides outside the gene matches: 10. The CDR3 loop is CASSTGPAGGETQYF. The CDR3 region has the DNA TGCGCCAGCAGTACGGGCCCTGCGGGAGGAGAGACCCAGTACTTC.

The J gene is TRBJ1-1, the V gene TRBV29-1, with 9 bases aligning to TRBD1. The germline CDR1 and CDR2 sequences are SQVTM and ANQGSEA. The CDR3 totals 12 residues. V lost 4 bases and J lost 7; bases outside the gene matches: 4. As DNA, the CDR3 is TGCAGCGTTGCGGGGGACAGGGATGAAGCTTTCTTT. Its protein is CSVAGDRDEAFF.

This clonotype has more than one count but fewer than ten. The chain recombines TRBV24-1 with TRBJ2-5; D remains ambiguous. CDR1 KGHDR and CDR2 SFDVKD come from the germline V gene. The CDR3 extends over 12 amino acids. Trimming stripped 0 bases from V and 9 bases from J, with 7 bases between. CDR3 DNA sequence: TGTGCCACCAGTGATTTGGTGAGCCCCCAGTACTTC. Its protein is CATSDLVSPQYF.

The chain carries TRBV2 and TRBJ1-1; unclear D gene. From germline, CDR1 is SNHLY and CDR2 FYNNEI. The CDR3 totals 15 residues. V gave up 2 bases and J gave up 2 bases, with 12 bases separating them. CDR3 nucleotides: TGTGCCAGCAGTGAAACGAGCCAGCACAACACTGAAGCTTTCTTT. This encodes CASSETSQHNTEAFF.

Regarding this clonotype: This sequence may be a read error, since a much larger clone differs from it by one base. V is TRBV5-1 and J is TRBJ2-1; no definite D call. This CDR3 region has 13 residues. CDR1 is SGHRS and CDR2 is YFSETQ in the germline V gene. The CDR3 loop is CASSLEAYNGQFF. The CDR3 DNA sequence: TGCGCCAGCAGCTTGGAGGCCTACAATGGGCAGTTCTTC.

J is TRBJ2-4 and V is TRBV6-1; TRBD1 aligns across 7 bases. Judging by the DNA end, TRBJ2-7 fits better; the J call may be wrong. Germline lookup yields CDR1 MNHNS and CDR2 SASEGT. The CDR3 runs 15 residues. The CDR3 DNA is TGTGCCAGCAACGTGGAGACAGGGAGTGTCTACGAGCAGTACTTC. Translation: CASNVETGSVYEQYF.

The V and J genes are TRBV6-1 and TRBJ1-5; 7 positions agree with TRBD1. Per the germline V gene, CDR1 is MNHNS and CDR2 is SASEGT. J gave up 6 bases and V 5 bases, and 7 bases lay outside the gene matches. This CDR3 contains 14 residues. The CDR3 nucleotides are TGTGCCAGCAGTCCTGAGAGGGGGCTTCAGCCCCAGCATTTT. As protein: CASSPERGLQPQHF.

The gene calls are TRBV2 and TRBJ1-5, with 7 bases lining up with TRBD1. The V gene end was trimmed by 5 bases and the J gene end by 7 bases; junction bases not matched to a gene: 14. Germline V gives CDR1 SNHLY, CDR2 FYNNEI. CDR3 length: 16 residues. CDR3 in amino acids: CASSRDSSLVGQPQHF. CDR3 DNA: TGTGCCAGCAGTCGGGACAGCAGTTTGGTCGGACAGCCCCAGCATTTT.

V gene TRBV7-2 combines with J gene TRBJ2-2; D gene ambiguous. CDR3 length: 13 amino acids. The V end lost 4 bases, the J end lost 5 bases, and 8 bases lay between the germline ends. Germline-derived CDR1 and CDR2 are SGHTA and FQGNSA. The CDR3 coding sequence is TGTGCCAGCAGCTCCATGCAAACCGGGGAGCTGTTTTTT. It yields the protein CASSSMQTGELFF.

The V call is TRBV24-1, the J call TRBJ2-3; D may be TRBD2 (6 bases). CDR1 is KGHDR and CDR2 is SFDVKD in the germline V gene. This CDR3 comprises 15 residues. V lost 4 bases and J 7 bases, leaving 17 bases between the germline ends. The CDR3 bases are TGTGCCACCAGTGACCCCGGGACTTTGGCAAATACGCAGTATTTT. Amino acids: CATSDPGTLANTQYF.

This chain links TRBV7-2 with TRBJ2-1; weak D call: TRBD2 (6 bases). The V and J ends lost 8 bases and 3 bases respectively, with 11 bases between them. Germline V gene sequence: CDR1 SGHTA, CDR2 FQGNSA. CDR3 length: 13 residues. Here the CDR3 reads CASRGSGYNEQFF. The CDR3 bases are TGTGCCAGCCGGGGGTCCGGCTACAATGAGCAGTTCTTC.

The chain links TRBV4-1 to TRBJ2-3, with TRBD2 identical over 7 bases. The CDR3 loop spans 14 amino acids. The junction had 4 bases not matched to a gene; V was cut back by 3 bases and J by 4 bases. Germline lookup yields CDR1 MGHRA and CDR2 YSYEKL. The chain's CDR3 is CASSHPGGSDTQYF. The CDR3 DNA follows: TGCGCCAGCAGCCATCCGGGGGGTTCAGATACGCAGTATTTT.